What follows are 9 T cell receptor beta chains derived from one specimen sequenced in a study of blood T cell repertoires in COVID-19. Data came from immunoSEQ multiplex PCR; TCRdb stores just in-frame clones and leaves some out. The sample has about 250,000 clones; about four fifths are singletons. Source material: peripheral blood. Every receptor here comes from an elderly man with acute or convalescent COVID-19.

The rearrangement joins TRBV5-6 to TRBJ2-3; 7 nucleotides align to TRBD2. The CDR3 runs to 14 residues. Trimming cost V 2 bases and J 4 bases; bases outside gene matches: 4. The germline CDR1 and CDR2 sequences are SGHDT and YYEEEE. The CDR3 bases are TGTGCCAGCAGCTTAAGGGCGGGAGCAGATACGCAGTATTTT. This encodes CASSLRAGADTQYF.

The rearrangement uses TRBV27 and TRBJ1-2; maybe TRBD1 (5 bases). Trimming removed 7 bases from V and 6 bases from J, with 21 bases in between. Germline CDR1 reads MNHEY; CDR2 reads SMNVEV (reference sequence). This CDR3 has 15 residues. The CDR3 spells CASTPQWGRVDGYTF. DNA of the CDR3: TGTGCCAGCACTCCCCAATGGGGCAGGGTCGATGGCTACACCTTC.

This chain links TRBV7-9 with TRBJ1-6; D call uncertain. V was trimmed by 3 bases and J by 0 bases, leaving 3 bases between them. The CDR3 is 14 residues long. CDR1 and CDR2 from the germline V gene are SEHNR and FQNEAQ (reference sequence). DNA for the CDR3: TGTGCCAGCAGCTTTAGCTCCTATAATTCACCCCTCCACTTT. This gives the protein CASSFSSYNSPLHF.

This clone has only one observation. The V and J genes are TRBV18 and TRBJ1-1, with D possibly TRBD1 on 6 matching bases. Trimming cost V 0 bases and J 1 base, with 12 bases left between them. This CDR3 has 16 residues. CDR1 and CDR2 (germline): KGHSH, LQKENI. The CDR3 DNA sequence: TGTGCCAGCTCACCACCCCTCGGCAGGGGGAACACTGAAGCTTTCTTT. Translation gives CASSPPLGRGNTEAFF.

This clone was observed a handful of times. The chain links TRBV5-4 to TRBJ1-2, with D uncertain. V dropped 3 bases and J dropped 5 bases, with 14 bases sitting between them. This CDR3 contains 14 residues. Germline CDR1 SGHNT, CDR2 YYREEE (reference sequence). CDR3 amino acids: CASSSTGFGYGYTF. The DNA of the CDR3 is TGTGCCAGCAGCTCCACGGGATTCGGATATGGCTACACCTTC.

The chain uses TRBV27 and TRBJ1-5; D remains ambiguous. The CDR3 loop spans 14 amino acids. Looked up from germline, CDR1 is MNHEY and CDR2 is SMNVEV (reference sequence). V was shortened by 0 bases and J by 7 bases, with 10 bases between the two germline ends. CDR3 sequence (DNA): TGTGCCAGCAGTTTATCGGCCGCAGGCCAGCCCCAGCATTTT. Protein sequence: CASSLSAAGQPQHF.

The chain combines TRBV5-4 with TRBJ2-2, with TRBD2 matching over 7 bases. This CDR3 has 15 residues. V lost 6 bases, J lost 5 bases, and 10 bases stayed unmatched. Germline V lookup: CDR1 SGHNT, CDR2 YYREEE (reference sequence). The CDR3 coding sequence is TGTGCCAGCACTTTGGGGGGGTTTGCGACCGGGGAGCTGTTTTTT. Translating gives CASTLGGFATGELFF.

The CDR3 here is CASSLRDSYVDTQYF. CDR3 DNA sequence: TGTGCCAGCAGCTTAAGGGACAGTTATGTGGATACGCAGTATTTT. The rearrangement joins TRBV11-3 to TRBJ2-3; 7 positions agree with TRBD1. The CDR3 extends over 15 amino acids. With V trimmed by 2 bases and J by 6 bases, 8 bases remained unmatched. Germline loops: CDR1 SGHNT, CDR2 YENEEA.

The gene calls are TRBV28 and TRBJ1-6, with 7 bases identical to TRBD1. Per the germline V gene, CDR1 is MDHEN and CDR2 is SYDVKM. V lost 6 bases and J lost 10; bases outside the gene matches: 12. This CDR3 spans 15 amino acids. CDR3 bases: TGTGCCAGCAGCGAGACAGGGACCGTCGCATCACCCCTCCACTTT. It encodes CASSETGTVASPLHF.